The 30 T cell receptor beta chains below all came from one sample that was sequenced in a study of T cell responses to AZD1222 COVID-19 vaccine. Using immunoSEQ multiplex PCR, the repertoire was profiled, and TCRdb retains in-frame clones only, with some absent. The sample consists of some 110,000 clones, around 90% of them appearing once. Sequencing used peripheral blood, obtained 28 days after the second AZD1222 dose. All receptors derive from an adult who received the AZD1222 COVID-19 vaccine.

The chain is built from TRBV12-3 or TRBV12-4 and TRBJ1-5, with D possibly TRBD1 on 6 matching bases. The CDR3 contains 13 residues. Trimming shortened V by 5 bases and J by 8 bases, and 13 bases separated the two germline ends. As DNA, the CDR3 is TGTGCCAGCAGTGCCGGGGGCAGTGAGCCCCAGCATTTT. It specifies CASSAGGSEPQHF.

The chain couples TRBV4-3 to TRBJ2-7, with D tentatively TRBD1 (5 bases). The CDR3 length is 15 residues. CDR1 and CDR2 (germline): LGHNA, YSLEER. Trimming took 5 bases from V and 1 from J, leaving 15 bases between them. This CDR3 reads CASSKNWQGSYEQYF. The CDR3 DNA reads TGCGCCAGCAGCAAAAACTGGCAGGGTTCCTACGAGCAGTACTTC.

This chain uses TRBV20-1 with TRBJ1-1, with D perhaps matching TRBD1 (5 bases). The germline V and J ends were trimmed by 3 bases and 5 bases, with 13 bases remaining between them. The CDR3 spans 13 residues. Germline-derived CDR1 and CDR2 are DFQATT and SNEGSKA (reference sequence). CDR3 sequence: CSASGGRGTEAFF. The CDR3 DNA reads as TGCAGTGCTAGTGGGGGGAGGGGAACTGAAGCTTTCTTT.

This chain joins TRBV5-6 and TRBJ2-7; D uncertain. V lost 0 bases, J lost 3 bases, and 7 bases lay in between. There are 13 residues in the CDR3. Germline V gene lookup returns CDR1 SGHDT and CDR2 YYEEEE. The CDR3 DNA follows: TGTGCCAGCAGCTTGGTGGACGTCTACGAGCAGTACTTC. Translated, it gives CASSLVDVYEQYF.

This rearrangement joins TRBV11-3 to TRBJ2-1; tentatively, D is TRBD2 (5 bases). CDR1 SGHNT and CDR2 YENEEA come from the germline V gene. The CDR3 has 13 residues. V was clipped by 5 bases and J by 9 bases, with 14 bases between them. CDR3 residues: CASSTRPSGEQFF. The CDR3 DNA follows: TGTGCCAGCAGCACGCGTCCCAGCGGTGAGCAGTTCTTC.

The rearrangement uses TRBV6-6 and TRBJ1-1; D unresolved. CDR1 and CDR2 (germline): MNHNY, SVGAGI (reference sequence). V dropped 8 bases and J dropped 4 bases, with 14 bases sitting between them. The CDR3 extends over 13 amino acids. The CDR3 DNA follows: TGTGCCAGCGCATGGGGTCCCCGCACTGAAGCTTTCTTT. Protein product: CASAWGPRTEAFF.

J is TRBJ1-2 and V is TRBV5-1; the match to TRBD1 covers 7 bases. With V trimmed by 5 bases and J by 5 bases, 9 bases remained unmatched. The CDR3 totals 14 residues. Looked up from germline, CDR1 is SGHRS and CDR2 is YFSETQ. As DNA, the CDR3 is TGCGCCAGCAGGGGTGACAGGGATACTTATGGCTACACCTTC. It encodes CASRGDRDTYGYTF.

A remark on this clone: Other DNA sequences in the sample encode the same CDR3. The gene calls are TRBV27 and TRBJ1-2; D might be TRBD1 (5 bases). The CDR3 has 11 residues. Looked up from germline, CDR1 is MNHEY and CDR2 is SMNVEV (reference sequence). V was shortened by 10 bases and J by 4 bases, with 10 bases between the two germline ends. This CDR3 is CATGQGYGYTF. In nucleotides, the CDR3 is TGTGCCACGGGCCAGGGCTATGGCTACACCTTC.

V gene TRBV7-2 combines with J gene TRBJ1-4; D gene ambiguous. Trimming took 3 bases from V and 0 from J, leaving 8 bases between them. The CDR3 is 15 residues long. Germline CDR1 SGHTA, CDR2 FQGNSA. The CDR3 reads CASSFAAATNEKLFF. The CDR3 DNA sequence: TGTGCCAGCAGCTTCGCAGCCGCAACTAATGAAAAACTGTTTTTT.

The chain couples TRBV20-1 to TRBJ2-7; TRBD2 matches at 8 bases. V shed 5 bases, J shed 8 bases, and the junction held 5 bases outside the gene matches. From germline, CDR1 is DFQATT and CDR2 SNEGSKA (reference sequence). The CDR3 has 11 residues. The CDR3 spells CSAGLAPKQYF. Written as DNA, the CDR3 is TGCAGTGCTGGACTAGCCCCTAAGCAGTACTTC.

This sequence joins TRBV28 and TRBJ1-3; D not resolved. CDR3 length: 18 residues. V was trimmed by 6 bases and J by 0 bases, leaving 21 bases between them. Germline V gene lookup returns CDR1 MDHEN and CDR2 SYDVKM. CDR3 coding DNA: TGTGCCAGCAGAAGCGAAGGCCGGGTACTCCCCTCTGGAAACACCATATATTTT. It codes for CASRSEGRVLPSGNTIYF.

V and J are TRBV4-3 and TRBJ2-2; TRBD2 matches at 11 bases. There are 18 residues in the CDR3. V was clipped by 0 bases and J by 4 bases; unmatched bases: 7. Germline loops: CDR1 LGHNA, CDR2 YSLEER. CDR3 DNA: TGCGCCAGCAGCCAAGATTTCCTAGCGGGAGGTAGCACCGGGGAGCTGTTTTTT. Its protein product is CASSQDFLAGGSTGELFF.

This clone was seen more than once but under ten times. The rearrangement joins TRBV7-9 to TRBJ1-2; D gene ambiguous. The germline V gene encodes CDR1 SEHNR and CDR2 FQNEAQ (reference sequence). The ends were cut back, 5 bases at V and 3 bases at J, with 10 bases in the middle. This CDR3 comprises 13 residues. For the CDR3, the DNA is TGTGCCAGCAGCCCCGGAAGGGACTATGGCTACACCTTC. Its protein product is CASSPGRDYGYTF.

For this clone: At one end the junction does not follow the germline gene, possibly because of a read error. This chain connects TRBV2 to TRBJ2-7, with 12 nucleotides matching TRBD1. CDR3 length: 14 amino acids. Germline V gives CDR1 SNHLY, CDR2 FYNNEI. This CDR3 reads CASTRGDRGRSGEF. CDR3 nucleotides: TGTGCCAGCACCAGGGGGGACAGGGGGCGTAGCGGGGAATTC.

V is TRBV28 and J is TRBJ2-7; D is possibly TRBD2 (5 bases). The CDR3 runs 11 residues. Germline assignment: CDR1 MDHEN and CDR2 SYDVKM. V was trimmed by 6 bases and J by 6 bases, leaving 9 bases between them. The CDR3 DNA is TGTGCCAGCAGCGAGAGGGTCGAGCAGTACTTC. It codes for CASSERVEQYF. Using reference TRBV28 and TRBJ2-7 for the parts outside the CDR3, the full variable domain is DVKVTQSSRYLVKRTGEKVFLECVQDMDHENMFWYRQDPGLGLRLIYFSYDVKMKEKGDIPEGYSVSREKKERFSLILESASTNQTSMYLCASSERVEQYFGPGTRLTVT.

The chain is built from TRBV6-2 or TRBV6-3 and TRBJ1-2; the match to TRBD1 covers 8 bases. With 6 bases clipped from V and 4 bases from J, the junction kept 16 bases outside the gene matches. This CDR3 contains 17 residues. Germline-derived CDR1 and CDR2 are MNHEY and SVGEGT. The CDR3 DNA follows: TGTGCCAGCAGCGATAACCCCGGCGGGACAGGAGTCTATGGCTACACCTTC. It translates to CASSDNPGGTGVYGYTF.

The chain employs TRBV10-3 and TRBJ2-1; D remains ambiguous. CDR3 length equals 14 residues. CDR1 and CDR2 (germline): ENHRY, SYGVKD. Trimming pared 6 bases from V and 0 bases from J, leaving 9 bases between. CDR3 DNA sequence: TGTGCCATCAGAGACTCTAGCTCCTACAATGAGCAGTTCTTC. Translation: CAIRDSSSYNEQFF.

The chain couples TRBV15 to TRBJ1-1, with D unresolved. CDR3 size: 11 residues. Germline CDR1 and CDR2: LNHNV and YYDKDF (reference sequence). Trimming left V 5 bases short and J 10 bases short, with 11 bases between. CDR3 DNA: TGTGCCACCAGCCGCGAACGGGTAGCTTTCTTT. Protein sequence: CATSRERVAFF.

This chain links TRBV28 with TRBJ2-7, with D perhaps matching TRBD2 (6 bases). The CDR3 has 14 residues. Germline CDR1 and CDR2: MDHEN and SYDVKM. Trimming cost V 2 bases and J 5 bases, with 13 bases left between them. CDR3 nucleotide sequence: TGTGCCAGCAGTTTAGGGTGGGAGGAGAACGAGCAGTACTTC. Translated: CASSLGWEENEQYF.

This chain joins TRBV27 and TRBJ2-7; 7 bases align to TRBD2. Trimming cost V 7 bases and J 0 bases; bases outside gene matches: 6. The CDR3 is made up of 14 amino acids. Per germline, CDR1 MNHEY and CDR2 SMNVEV (reference sequence). The CDR3 coding sequence is TGTGCCAGCATACATTGGGGGGGCTCCTACGAGCAGTACTTC. Protein: CASIHWGGSYEQYF.

The gene calls are TRBV9 and TRBJ1-1, with TRBD1 as a possible D gene (6 bases). Trimming stripped 0 bases from V and 4 bases from J, with 16 bases between. The CDR3 contains 16 residues. Per the germline V gene, CDR1 is SGDLS and CDR2 is YYNGEE. The CDR3 here is CASSVAGTNYVTEAFF. The CDR3 bases are TGTGCCAGCAGCGTAGCCGGGACAAACTACGTCACTGAAGCTTTCTTT. Variable domain in full (rest from reference TRBV9 and TRBJ1-1): DSGVTQTPKHLITATGQRVTLRCSPRSGDLSVYWYQQSLDQGLQFLIQYYNGEERAKGNILERFSAQQFPDLHSELNLSSLELGDSALYFCASSVAGTNYVTEAFFGQGTRLTVV.

The genes are TRBV7-9 and TRBJ1-4, with 8 bases aligning to TRBD1. V trimming: 5 bases; J trimming: 5 bases; junction bases outside the gene matches: 4. Per the germline V gene, CDR1 is SEHNR and CDR2 is FQNEAQ (reference sequence). The CDR3 has 14 residues. CDR3 DNA: TGTGCCAGCAGCCCTCGACAGGGGAATGAAAAACTGTTTTTT. Protein: CASSPRQGNEKLFF.

The V call is TRBV4-1, the J call TRBJ1-1; D is perhaps TRBD1 (5 bases). The V gene's germline CDR1 is MGHRA and CDR2 YSYEKL. Deletions cut 0 bases from V and 3 bases from J, with 14 bases between. There are 16 residues in the CDR3. In DNA form, the CDR3 reads TGCGCCAGCAGCCAAGATCTTAAGGGGAGAGACACTGAAGCTTTCTTT. This encodes CASSQDLKGRDTEAFF.

The chain couples TRBV10-2 to TRBJ2-1; 12 bases fit TRBD2. The CDR3 is made up of 16 amino acids. The germline gives CDR1 WSHSY, CDR2 SAAADI. Unmatched junction bases numbered 5, after V lost 0 bases and J lost 8 bases. The CDR3 DNA reads TGCGCCAGCAGTGAGTCCCTAGCGGGGGGGCGGGATGAGCAGTTCTTC. Encoded protein: CASSESLAGGRDEQFF.

This clone showed up just once. The chain carries TRBV5-1 and TRBJ1-1; the D gene is possibly TRBD1 (5 bases). Deletions cut 2 bases from V and 1 base from J, with 15 bases between. The CDR3 has 16 residues. Germline CDR1 SGHRS, CDR2 YFSETQ. CDR3 DNA sequence: TGCGCCAGCAGCTTCAGTGAAAGGGGTGCGAACACTGAAGCTTTCTTT. Protein: CASSFSERGANTEAFF.

The chain joins TRBV7-3 to TRBJ1-3, with D possibly matching TRBD1 (5 bases). This CDR3 has 16 residues. Germline CDR1 is SGHTA and CDR2 is FQGTGA. V dropped 5 bases and J dropped 1 base, with 15 bases sitting between them. The CDR3 DNA sequence: TGTGCCAGCAGCCCTGGGGGGGGTCCATCTGGAAACACCATATATTTT. It translates to CASSPGGGPSGNTIYF.

V is TRBV7-9 and J is TRBJ1-2, with D tentatively TRBD1 (5 bases). CDR1 SEHNR and CDR2 FQNEAQ come from the germline V gene (reference sequence). This CDR3 contains 15 residues. V was cut by 2 bases and J by 4 bases, with 14 bases left in between. The CDR3 sequence is CASSLPGPTIYGYTF. CDR3 DNA sequence: TGTGCCAGCAGCTTACCGGGACCGACGATCTATGGCTACACCTTC.

The CDR3 protein is CASSFVVMAPLHF. The CDR3 DNA is TGTGCCAGCAGCTTCGTGGTTATGGCACCCCTCCACTTT. The chain carries TRBV7-9 and TRBJ1-6; D gene ambiguous. This CDR3 has 13 residues. Trimming took 3 bases from V and 11 from J, leaving 11 bases between them. CDR1 is SEHNR and CDR2 is FQNEAQ in the germline V gene (reference sequence).

This sequence joins TRBV6-6 and TRBJ1-2, with 9 bases aligning to TRBD1. V dropped 6 bases and J dropped 4; count of bases not matched to a gene: 9. The length of the CDR3 is 15 residues. Per the germline V gene, CDR1 is MNHNY and CDR2 is SVGAGI (reference sequence). The CDR3 sequence: CASSRPGTGSYGYTF. The CDR3, as DNA: TGTGCCAGCAGCCGTCCCGGGACAGGGTCCTATGGCTACACCTTC.

The rearrangement joins TRBV14 to TRBJ2-5; D tentatively fits TRBD1 or TRBD2 (6 bases each). The CDR3 extends over 13 amino acids. In germline, CDR1 is SGHDN, CDR2 FVKESK. V was pared by 5 bases and J by 5 bases, with 12 bases between. CDR3 nucleotide sequence: TGTGCCAGCAGCTCGGACAGCGGGGAGACCCAGTACTTC. Amino acid sequence: CASSSDSGETQYF.